There are many counts of the clone carrying this T cell receptor (beta chain). What it binds is not known. The germline V gene encodes CDR1 SGHTA and CDR2 FQGNSA. There are 14 residues in the CDR3. The ends were cut back, 1 base at V and 4 bases at J, with 10 bases in the middle. The data originate from a study of blood T cells in healthy people across ages. Study-level points and caveats: Not knowing donor CMV status may have confounded expanded clonotype changes. The long-lived group displayed more naive CD4+ cells, plus higher diversity, than the aged donors did.

A second PCR, run for roughly 7 to 12 cycles, used a sample-barcoded 5' primer plus a J-beta primer mix. MiXCR, run by TCRdb on the 5' RACE reads, gives a single entry per CDR3 protein. The sample has around 1,800,000 distinct CDR3 sequences; about 39% are singletons. Individuals who donated were healthy Caucasians from Russia aged about 6 to 90. RNA extraction gave at least 5.5 micrograms of total RNA per sample. The rearrangement joins TRBV7-2 to TRBJ1-2; D gene uncertain. Sequenced: blood. This clonotype originated in a human donor in good health. The CDR3 sequence: CASSLGFVSYGYTF. Here the CDR3 DNA reads TGTGCCAGCAGCTTAGGGTTTGTTAGCTATGGCTACACCTTC.